This T cell receptor beta chain stems from a study of blood T cell repertoires in COVID-19. Study context: Whether acute or convalescent, the COVID-19 samples came from the United States, Italy and Spain.

Profiled with immunoSEQ multiplex PCR; TCRdb holds only in-frame clones, not every one. Among about 370,000 clones, 90% to 95% were seen once, and the ten largest hold around 0.86%. Those enrolled, adults aged roughly 18 to 90 years, came from around 24 US areas. Categorization into cohorts depended on clinical history that participants reported. Exposed enrollees had met someone with a PCR-confirmed or clinician-diagnosed COVID-19 case at some point within the 2 weeks before study entry. Germline assignment: CDR1 SGHVS and CDR2 FQNEAQ. The CDR3 totals 16 residues. The germline V and J ends were trimmed by 0 bases and 5 bases, with 16 bases remaining between them.

This TCR was recovered from a woman aged 40 to 55 who had been exposed to COVID-19. The V and J genes are TRBV7-8 and TRBJ1-1; a possible D gene is TRBD1 (6 bases). Sequenced input: PBMCs or T cells enriched from blood (not recorded which). Here the CDR3 reads CASSLAVSGGRTEAFF. CDR3 nucleotides: TGTGCCAGCAGCTTAGCGGTGTCGGGGGGCCGGACTGAAGCTTTCTTT.